A selection of T cell receptor beta chains follows, all from one sample in a study of blood T cell repertoires in COVID-19. Generated by immunoSEQ multiplex PCR, the TCRdb table keeps only in-frame clones and is missing some. Seen here are approximately 250,000 clones, roughly 89% observed once, and the top ten hold around 2.2%. The specimen sequenced was peripheral blood. The receptors were sampled from a man younger than 40 who had recovered from COVID-19. The CDR3 runs from the conserved cysteine through the conserved F or W. D genes are given only for firm matches. Rows may omit the clone size; those that give it use once, few, many or a size class.

v_call	clone_size	j_call	d_call	cdr3_nt	cdr3_aa
TRBV7-9	NA	TRBJ2-2	TRBD2	TGTGCCAGCAGCTTGAGCGGGGGGGCCATCGGGGAGCTGTTTTTT	CASSLSGGAIGELFF
TRBV5-4	few	TRBJ1-2	NA	TGTGCCAGCAGCTTGGCCACGAGAGGCTACACCTTC	CASSLATRGYTF
TRBV12-3/TRBV12-4	NA	TRBJ1-1	NA	TGTGCCAGCAGTTTAAGTAACGGGTTTGAAGCTTTCTTT	CASSLSNGFEAFF
TRBV7-9	NA	TRBJ1-1	NA	TGTGCCAGCAAAGGGCCTCAGGGAACTGAAGCTTTCTTT	CASKGPQGTEAFF
TRBV7-2	NA	TRBJ2-1	TRBD1	TGTGCCAGCAGCTTGGGACAGGCGAACAATGAGCAGTTCTTC	CASSLGQANNEQFF
TRBV7-2	NA	TRBJ1-4	NA	TGTGCCAGCAGCTGGTCCTACGGGGGGGATGAAAAACTGTTTTTT	CASSWSYGGDEKLFF
TRBV12-5	NA	TRBJ1-2	TRBD1	TGTGCTAGTGGTTTGGGGACAGGGAACACCTTC	CASGLGTGNTF
TRBV3-1/TRBV3-2	NA	TRBJ2-3	NA	TGTGCCAGCAGCCAATCCCAGGGAGATACGCAGTATTTT	CASSQSQGDTQYF
TRBV19	NA	TRBJ2-7	TRBD1	TGTGCCAGTGGCGGACAGGGGGCGGGCGAGCAGTACTTC	CASGGQGAGEQYF
TRBV5-6	once	TRBJ2-7	TRBD1	TGTGCCAGCGCTACAGGGGCAGGACCCTACGAGCAGTACTTC	CASATGAGPYEQYF
TRBV5-1	NA	TRBJ2-7	TRBD1	TGCGCCAGCACCCTCGGGTGGCAGGGGGTGTCCTACGAGCAGTACTTC	CASTLGWQGVSYEQYF
TRBV6-6	NA	TRBJ1-1	NA	TGTGCCACTATCCCCTGGGAGATCCTGAACACTGAAGCTTTCTTT	CATIPWEILNTEAFF
TRBV5-1	NA	TRBJ1-2	TRBD1	TGCGCCAGCAGCTTACAGGGGGGAGCTAACTATGGCTACACCTTC	CASSLQGGANYGYTF
TRBV28	few	TRBJ1-5	NA	TGTGCCAGCAGCTCCAGGGGTTACCAGCCCCAGCATTTT	CASSSRGYQPQHF
TRBV5-5	NA	TRBJ2-3	NA	TGTGCCAGCAGCTTGGTGTTAACAGGGAACACAGATACGCAGTATTTT	CASSLVLTGNTDTQYF
TRBV18	NA	TRBJ1-3	TRBD1	TGTGCCAGCTCACCCGTCCTCGCCGGCACAGGGGGCGGAAACACCATATATTTT	CASSPVLAGTGGGNTIYF
TRBV5-6	few	TRBJ1-1	NA	TGTGCCAGCAGCTCTACTAACACTGAAGCTTTCTTT	CASSSTNTEAFF
TRBV5-1	NA	TRBJ1-2	NA	TGCGCCAGCAGCTTGGACAGCACCGTCAGCTATGGCTACACCTTC	CASSLDSTVSYGYTF
TRBV7-2	NA	TRBJ1-1	NA	TGTGCCAGCAGCCCCGAGGGAGGGTGGACTGAAGCTTTCTTT	CASSPEGGWTEAFF
TRBV19	NA	TRBJ2-1	NA	TGTGCCAGTAGTATGCGGAGGGACTACAATGAGCAGTTCTTC	CASSMRRDYNEQFF
TRBV11-2	once	TRBJ2-1	NA	TGTGCCAGCAGCTTAGATAGGAGGGCAGGAGGGTCCAATGAGCAGTTCTTC	CASSLDRRAGGSNEQFF
TRBV3-1/TRBV3-2	NA	TRBJ1-4	TRBD1	TGTGCCAGCAGCGATCCGGGACAGAATAATGAAAAACTGTTTTTT	CASSDPGQNNEKLFF
TRBV30	NA	TRBJ1-3	TRBD1	TGTGCCTGGAGTGTGGGGACAGGGGCTGGAAACACCATATATTTT	CAWSVGTGAGNTIYF
TRBV29-1	NA	TRBJ2-3	NA	TGCAGCGTCGACCGGGGAGGCCAGGGAGATACGCAGTATTTT	CSVDRGGQGDTQYF
TRBV6-5	NA	TRBJ1-2	TRBD1	TGTGCCAGCAGTCGCTCGACAGGGGTGCCAGGCGGCTACACCTTC	CASSRSTGVPGGYTF
TRBV5-6	once	TRBJ2-1	TRBD1	TGTGCCAGCAGGGGCACAGGGGGCGGCCGGTACAATGAGCAGTTCTTC	CASRGTGGGRYNEQFF
TRBV10-3	once	TRBJ1-5	TRBD1	TGTGCCATCAGTGAGCCTACAGGGACAGGCGGAGGTCAGCCCCAGCATTTT	CAISEPTGTGGGQPQHF
TRBV29-1	NA	TRBJ2-5	NA	TGCAGCGCCAGACTTGGACAAGAGACCCAGTACTTC	CSARLGQETQYF
TRBV27	NA	TRBJ2-1	NA	TGTGCCAGCAGTTTATTTGCGAGGACCTACAATGAGCAGTTCTTC	CASSLFARTYNEQFF
TRBV30	few	TRBJ1-1	NA	TGTGCCTGGAGTGCCAGGGCTAACACTGAAGCTTTCTTT	CAWSARANTEAFF
TRBV5-1	many	TRBJ1-2	NA	TGCGCCAGCAGCCCGGCCGACAGCATTCGGGGCTACACCTTC	CASSPADSIRGYTF
TRBV6-4	NA	TRBJ2-2	NA	TGTGCCATCCGGGGGAATACACGGGACACCGGGGAGCTGTTTTTT	CAIRGNTRDTGELFF
TRBV19	NA	TRBJ1-1	NA	TGTGCCAGTAGCCAACAAACCGTCACTGAAGCTTTCTTT	CASSQQTVTEAFF
TRBV19	NA	TRBJ2-4	NA	TGTGCCAGTTCCGAAAGGGGTTACATTCAGTACTTC	CASSERGYIQYF
TRBV19	NA	TRBJ1-3	NA	TGTGCCAGTACCCAGGGGTCTGGAAACACCATATATTTT	CASTQGSGNTIYF
TRBV5-6	NA	TRBJ2-1	NA	TGTGCCAGCAGCTCCCCCCCCGGGAGCAATGAGCAGTTCTTC	CASSSPPGSNEQFF
TRBV6-5	NA	TRBJ1-4	NA	TGTGCCAGCGGTTTAACAGGGATTCAGGAAAAACTGTTTTTT	CASGLTGIQEKLFF